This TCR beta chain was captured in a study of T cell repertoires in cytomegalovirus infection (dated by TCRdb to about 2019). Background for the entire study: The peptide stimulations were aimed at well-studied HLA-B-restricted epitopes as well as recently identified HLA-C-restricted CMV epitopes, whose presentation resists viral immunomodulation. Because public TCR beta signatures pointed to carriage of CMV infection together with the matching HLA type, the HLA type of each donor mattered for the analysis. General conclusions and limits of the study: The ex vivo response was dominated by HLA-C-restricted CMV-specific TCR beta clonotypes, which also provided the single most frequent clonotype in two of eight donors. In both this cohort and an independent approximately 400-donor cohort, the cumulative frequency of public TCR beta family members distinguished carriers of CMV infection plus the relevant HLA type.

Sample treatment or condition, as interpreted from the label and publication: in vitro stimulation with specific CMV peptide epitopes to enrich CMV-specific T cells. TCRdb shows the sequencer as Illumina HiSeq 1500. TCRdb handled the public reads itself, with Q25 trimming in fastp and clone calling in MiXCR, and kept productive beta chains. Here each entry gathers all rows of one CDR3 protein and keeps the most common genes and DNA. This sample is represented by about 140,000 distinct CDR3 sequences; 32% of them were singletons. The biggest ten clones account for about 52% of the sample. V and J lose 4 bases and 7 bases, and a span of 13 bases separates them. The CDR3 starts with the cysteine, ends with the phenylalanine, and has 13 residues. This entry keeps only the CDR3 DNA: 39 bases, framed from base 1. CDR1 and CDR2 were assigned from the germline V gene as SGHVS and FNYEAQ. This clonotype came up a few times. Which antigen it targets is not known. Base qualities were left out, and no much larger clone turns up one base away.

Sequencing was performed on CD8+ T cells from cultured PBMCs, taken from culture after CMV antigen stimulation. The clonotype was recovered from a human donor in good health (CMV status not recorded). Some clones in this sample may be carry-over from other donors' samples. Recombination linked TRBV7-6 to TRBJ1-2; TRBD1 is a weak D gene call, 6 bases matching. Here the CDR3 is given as CASSSGTTSGYTF. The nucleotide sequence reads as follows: TGTGCCAGCAGCTCCGGGACAACCAGTGGCTACACCTTC.